These 3 T cell receptor beta chains were all obtained from the same sample, sequenced in a study of T cell clonotyping in hematopoietic cell transplantation (dated by TCRdb to the early 2020s). The time point label, read with the paper, signifies: 100 days after allo-HCT. Libraries came from the immunoSEQ multiplex PCR assay. TCRdb retrieved this table from immuneACCESS and kept in-frame rearrangements only. Not all clones are present; in checked studies, unresolved V genes account for under half, and no reason is known for the remainder. This sample gives roughly 13,000 clones in total; more than 90% of them show up just once. The biggest ten clones account for less than 9% of the sample. The sample consisted of PBMCs, taken 100 days after allogeneic stem cell transplant. The receptors shown here come from a female patient in her fifties or sixties who had an allogeneic stem cell transplant from an unrelated donor, so the T cells may come from the graft donor. Some clones in this sample may be carry-over from other donors' samples.

The chain uses TRBV27 and TRBJ2-6, with D maybe TRBD1 (6 bases). V lost 5 bases to trimming and J lost 0 bases, with 17 bases between them. The CDR3 consists of 18 residues. In germline, CDR1 is MNHEY, CDR2 SMNVEV (reference sequence). This chain's CDR3 is CASSPSGRTASGANVLTF. The CDR3, as DNA: TGTGCCAGCAGTCCTAGTGGGCGGACAGCCTCTGGGGCCAACGTCCTGACTTTC.

On this clone: A junction end diverges from the germline sequence, so it may reflect a read error. The rearrangement joins TRBV7-2 to TRBJ1-3; TRBD1 might be the D (5 bases). Looked up from germline, CDR1 is SGHTA and CDR2 is FQGNSA. This CDR3 is 14 amino acids long. The CDR3 nucleotides read TGTGCCAGCAGCTCCCAGCCCTCACAGGCGCCCGGGGATTTT. Protein product: CASSSQPSQAPGDF.

The V gene is TRBV29-1, the J gene TRBJ2-1; D gene uncertain. Germline assignment: CDR1 SQVTM and CDR2 ANQGSEA. This CDR3 region has 12 residues. Written as DNA, the CDR3 is TGCTGTTCCGGGCTGGCCTACAATGAGCAGTTCTTC. Protein sequence: CCSGLAYNEQFF.